This T cell receptor (beta chain) came from a study of long-term antiretroviral therapy in people with HIV. Whole-study results and caveats: Clones with expansion before ART led the repertoire at all time points.

Participants with HIV, all of them, were treated in the United States. Survey-level immunoSEQ v3.0 assays were run. Sequencing set out to capture roughly 40,000-50,000 T-cell genomes per sample. Sequencing was performed with immunoSEQ multiplex PCR; in TCRdb, only in-frame clones are kept and a portion is missing. Of roughly 20,000 clones listed, more than 70% are singletons. This CDR3 has 15 amino acids. J was trimmed by 1 base and V by 5 bases; bases with no gene match: 5. CDR1 is SEHNR and CDR2 is FQNEAQ in the germline V gene (reference sequence). In the case of this clone: The antigen is not known.

The sequence derives from a man between 18 and 35 years old with HIV. Sample: unsorted PBMCs, taken 0.5 years before starting antiretroviral therapy. This chain connects TRBV7-9 to TRBJ1-1; 9 bases line up with TRBD1. The CDR3: CASSDRTGENTEAFF. CDR3 nucleotide sequence: TGTGCCAGCAGCGACCGGACAGGGGAGAACACTGAAGCTTTCTTT.